The clone carrying this T cell receptor (beta chain) occurred a few times. Its antigen is still unknown. The data were taken from a study of regulatory T cells in long-lasting Graves disease. Sample time point: newly diagnosed GD, antithyroid drugs for less than 3 months. Isolated PBMC RNA provided the starting material for the TCR library. Whole-study results and caveats: Whereas new patients shared 1,000 or so public clonotypes, persistent patients shared more, at 2,500 to 3,500.

Library construction for TCR beta used iRepertoire HTBI primers and Arm-PCR of CDR3 regions. MiXCR was run by TCRdb on the multiplex PCR reads, yielding one entry per CDR3 protein. The sample holds about 420,000 distinct CDR3 sequences, around 17% seen once. These data are also associated with another study on T cells in Graves' hyperthyroidism and ophthalmopathy. From that study: Graves' hyperthyroidism is called stable when ophthalmopathy does not progress within 18 months. The TCR CDR3 first-round RT-PCR relied on the HTBI primer set. Most thyroid clonotypes expanded above 0.001 appeared in blood too.

The sequenced sample was peripheral blood mononuclear cells (PBMCs), obtained at new diagnosis, from a patient treated with antithyroid drugs. The receptor comes from a woman aged 18-29 years with Graves disease.

The CDR3 is CASSLQGIHEQYF. The CDR3 coding sequence is TGTGCCAGCAGCCTCCAGGGGATCCACGAGCAGTACTTC. The V gene is TRBV12-3 or TRBV12-4, the J gene TRBJ2-7; D is perhaps TRBD1 (6 bases). V lost 6 bases, J lost 5 bases, and 14 bases lay in between. The CDR3 sequence is 13 residues long.